Presented here are 26 T cell receptor beta chains from one specimen sequenced in a study of T-cell reconstitution after alpha-beta-depleted transplantation in children. For TCRbeta, the library was prepared with unique molecular identifiers. TCRdb processed the PCR reads anew with MiXCR; each CDR3 protein has one entry. The sample shows 420,000 or so distinct CDR3 sequences, roughly 11% of them seen only once. The sample here was PBMCs from the stem cell graft donor, taken from the stem cell graft. These receptor sequences come from a human donor who donated a stem cell graft to a child with acute myeloid leukemia.

For this clonotype: One end of the junction fails to match germline, which may point to a read error. V usage is TRBV7-7 and J usage is TRBJ2-5; 7 bases match TRBD2. The CDR3 has 14 amino acids. CDR1 and CDR2 from the germline V gene are SSHAT and FNYEAQ (reference sequence). The CDR3 region has the DNA TGTGCTAGCAGCTCAGGACTAGGGCCCGAGACCCAGTACTTC. Translation: CASSSGLGPETQYF.

With respect to this clonotype: An end of the junction differs from the germline gene, which may be a read error. The chain carries TRBV3-1 and TRBJ2-1; 8 bases align to TRBD1. The germline CDR1 and CDR2 sequences are LGHDT and YNNKEL (reference sequence). The CDR3 length is 18 residues. Here the CDR3 DNA reads TGTGCCAGCACCCAAGAGGCCCGGGGACAGGACCTATACAATGAGCAGTTCTTC. Protein sequence: CASTQEARGQDLYNEQFF.

This rearrangement joins TRBV12-3 or TRBV12-4 to TRBJ2-5, with 8 bases matching TRBD1. V was clipped by 6 bases and J by 10 bases; unmatched bases: 10. This CDR3 has 13 amino acids. Here the CDR3 DNA reads TGTGCCAGCAGCCTTGACAGGGGCCGAATCCAGTACTTC. Translation: CASSLDRGRIQYF.

This clonotype was counted between two and nine times. The V and J genes are TRBV5-4 and TRBJ1-1, with TRBD1 matching 11 bases. Germline CDR1 reads SGHNT; CDR2 reads YYREEE (reference sequence). V gave up 4 bases and J gave up 4 bases; unmatched junction bases: 9. This CDR3 region has 16 residues. CDR3 sequence (DNA): TGTGCCAGCAGCCCTGGGACAGGGGGTTTGGCCACTGAAGCTTTCTTT. Amino acid sequence: CASSPGTGGLATEAFF.

This clonotype appeared many times. J is TRBJ1-5 and V is TRBV20-1, with D hard to call. V lost 3 bases to trimming and J lost 0 bases, with 9 bases between them. The germline gives CDR1 DFQATT, CDR2 SNEGSKA (reference sequence). The CDR3 loop spans 14 amino acids. The CDR3 protein is CSASAKTSNQPQHF. The CDR3 DNA sequence: TGCAGTGCTAGCGCCAAAACTAGCAATCAGCCCCAGCATTTT.

The chain couples TRBV29-1 to TRBJ2-7; perhaps TRBD2 as D (5 bases). The CDR3 contains 16 residues. Trimming pared 1 base from V and 0 bases from J, leaving 16 bases between. Germline CDR1 is SQVTM and CDR2 is ANQGSEA. The CDR3 bases are TGCAGCGTTGAAGGAGGAGGCCAGAGGAGCTCCTACGAGCAGTACTTC. Its protein product is CSVEGGGQRSSYEQYF.

A few counts support this clonotype. This chain connects TRBV11-2 to TRBJ2-6; D possibly corresponds to TRBD1 (6 bases). This CDR3 comprises 18 residues. Per the germline V gene, CDR1 is SGHAT and CDR2 is FQNNGV. Trimming left V 5 bases short and J 0 bases short, with 17 bases between. The CDR3 loop reads CASSRRDTVDSGANVLTF. CDR3 bases: TGTGCCAGCAGCCGCCGGGACACGGTAGACTCTGGGGCCAACGTCCTGACTTTC.

This clonotype was detected a few times. The chain couples TRBV20-1 to TRBJ1-6, with D possibly matching TRBD1 (6 bases). The germline V gene has CDR1 DFQATT and CDR2 SNEGSKA (reference sequence). The CDR3 length is 16 residues. V was clipped by 0 bases and J by 9 bases, with 18 bases between them. The CDR3 here is CSARDYSGARGSPLHF. In DNA, the CDR3 is TGCAGTGCTAGAGATTACTCGGGGGCGCGGGGTTCACCCCTCCACTTT.

CDR3 coding DNA: TGTGCCAGCAGCTTAGGGACTAGCGGGGGCTCCTACAATGAGCAGTTCTTC. This gives the protein CASSLGTSGGSYNEQFF. The genes are TRBV7-9 and TRBJ2-1, with TRBD2 matching over 13 bases. Germline assignment: CDR1 SEHNR and CDR2 FQNEAQ (reference sequence). V gave up 1 base and J gave up 0 bases; unmatched junction bases: 0. The CDR3 is 17 residues long.

The chain joins TRBV15 to TRBJ2-5; 9 nucleotides line up with TRBD2. V lost 0 bases and J lost 3; bases outside the gene matches: 11. The CDR3 is 18 amino acids. The germline V gene encodes CDR1 LNHNV and CDR2 YYDKDF (reference sequence). The DNA of the CDR3 is TGTGCCACCAGCAGAGAATTAAGTGCTAGCGGGGATGAAGAGACCCAGTACTTC. This encodes CATSRELSASGDEETQYF.

V is TRBV6-1 and J is TRBJ1-5; no firm D call. V was pared by 2 bases and J by 8 bases, with 10 bases between. Germline V gene sequence: CDR1 MNHNS, CDR2 SASEGT. CDR3 length equals 13 residues. CDR3 coding DNA: TGTGCCAGCAGTGAAAGGGTACGAGAGCCCCAGCATTTT. Protein: CASSERVREPQHF.

The chain employs TRBV7-2 and TRBJ2-1; no clear D. Germline assignment: CDR1 SGHTA and CDR2 FQGNSA. The CDR3 runs to 16 residues. V was shortened by 4 bases and J by 0 bases, with 13 bases between the two germline ends. The CDR3 DNA reads TGTGCCAGCAGCTCCCCGGCGGTAGTCTCCTACAATGAGCAGTTCTTC. This sequence encodes CASSSPAVVSYNEQFF.

This clonotype was seen at least ten times. The chain recombines TRBV5-5 with TRBJ1-1; D possibly corresponds to TRBD1 (5 bases). V was clipped by 4 bases and J by 0 bases, with 13 bases between them. CDR1 SGHKS and CDR2 YYEKEE come from the germline V gene (reference sequence). The CDR3 is 15 amino acids. CDR3 protein: CASSPRGALNTEAFF. CDR3 DNA sequence: TGTGCCAGCAGCCCGAGGGGAGCCCTGAACACTGAAGCTTTCTTT. Filled out from reference TRBV5-5 and TRBJ1-1, the complete variable domain reads DAGVTQSPTHLIKTRGQQVTLRCSPISGHKSVSWYQQVLGQGPQFIFQYYEKEERGRGNFPDRFSARQFPNYSSELNVNALLLGDSALYLCASSPRGALNTEAFFGQGTRLTVV.

Many counts were recorded for this clonotype. This chain joins TRBV5-5 and TRBJ2-1, with 10 bases that match TRBD2. After removal of 6 bases from V and 6 bases from J, the junction contained 6 bases not matched to a gene. Germline assignment: CDR1 SGHKS and CDR2 YYEKEE (reference sequence). The CDR3 totals 14 residues. CDR3 loop: CASNKREGINEQFF. DNA of the CDR3: TGTGCCAGCAATAAGCGGGAGGGCATCAATGAGCAGTTCTTC.

This clonotype was counted only a few times. The chain is built from TRBV18 and TRBJ1-5; D call uncertain. Germline V gene sequence: CDR1 KGHSH, CDR2 LQKENI. V lost 5 bases to trimming and J lost 0 bases, with 11 bases between them. This CDR3 is 15 amino acids long. This CDR3 is CASSSNDVSNQPQHF. CDR3 DNA: TGTGCCAGCTCATCAAACGACGTTAGCAATCAGCCCCAGCATTTT.

This clonotype has more than one count but fewer than ten. The chain joins TRBV6-1 to TRBJ2-7; 9 nucleotides line up with TRBD2. V lost 7 bases, J lost 0 bases, and 10 bases stayed unmatched. The CDR3 sequence is 16 residues long. Germline values: CDR1 MNHNS, CDR2 SASEGT. The CDR3 protein is CASTLDPGLASYEQYF. The CDR3, as DNA: TGTGCCAGCACCTTAGATCCGGGACTAGCCTCCTACGAGCAGTACTTC.

This clonotype turned up a few times. This chain links TRBV5-1 with TRBJ1-1; D uncertain. V shed 5 bases and J shed 4 bases, with 6 bases lying between them. CDR1 is SGHRS, CDR2 YFSETQ, per germline. This CDR3 comprises 11 residues. CDR3 protein: CASRGITEAFF. CDR3 DNA: TGCGCCAGCAGAGGGATCACTGAAGCTTTCTTT.

This clonotype was seen a few times. This rearrangement joins TRBV10-3 to TRBJ2-1; tentative D call: TRBD2 (6 bases). This CDR3 has 12 amino acids. V was trimmed by 6 bases and J by 7 bases, leaving 10 bases between them. Germline values: CDR1 ENHRY, CDR2 SYGVKD. CDR3 residues: CAIRSLANEQFF. The CDR3 DNA reads as TGTGCCATCAGGTCCCTAGCGAATGAGCAGTTCTTC.

The chain carries TRBV30 and TRBJ2-5, with TRBD1 matching 10 bases. This CDR3 has 16 amino acids. CDR1 GTSNPN and CDR2 SVGIG come from the germline V gene (reference sequence). J lost 5 bases, V lost 2 bases, and 11 bases had no gene match. For the CDR3, the DNA is TGTGCCTGGAGTCCCCTAGGACAGGGGGAGTGGGAGACCCAGTACTTC. It codes for CAWSPLGQGEWETQYF.

The chain couples TRBV7-2 to TRBJ2-1; perhaps TRBD1 as D (5 bases). This CDR3 is built from 16 residues. CDR1 and CDR2 from the germline V gene are SGHTA and FQGNSA. Between the trimmed V and J ends, which lost 7 bases and 10 bases, there was a span of 26 bases. For the CDR3, the DNA is TGTGCCAGCACCCGCGGAGCGCAAGGGGTGGCCTACGAGCAGTTCTTC. This encodes CASTRGAQGVAYEQFF.

J is TRBJ1-5 and V is TRBV6-6, with D possibly TRBD1 on 5 matching bases. The CDR3 is 16 amino acids. V was pared by 5 bases and J by 1 base, with 15 bases between. Germline CDR1 reads MNHNY; CDR2 reads SVGAGI (reference sequence). The CDR3, as DNA: TGTGCCAGCAGTAAACGGGGACGGGGAAGCAATCAGCCCCAGCATTTT. This codes for CASSKRGRGSNQPQHF.

This clonotype was seen a few times. The gene calls are TRBV5-1 and TRBJ1-1; 8 nucleotides agree with TRBD1. Germline CDR1 is SGHRS and CDR2 is YFSETQ. J gave up 1 base and V 0 bases, and 8 bases lay outside the gene matches. The CDR3 length is 17 residues. The CDR3 DNA reads as TGCGCCAGCAGCTTGGGCGGACAGGGTTCTGCGAACACTGAAGCTTTCTTT. Encoded protein: CASSLGGQGSANTEAFF.

The chain recombines TRBV29-1 with TRBJ1-2, with 10 nucleotides matching TRBD1. V lost 7 bases and J lost 8; bases outside the gene matches: 7. The CDR3 consists of 12 residues. Per germline, CDR1 SQVTM and CDR2 ANQGSEA. In nucleotides, the CDR3 is TGCAGCGCCACGGACAGGGGGGGAGGCTACACCTTC. Translating gives CSATDRGGGYTF.

The sample holds a few counts of this clonotype. The rearrangement links TRBV2 to TRBJ2-3; D is ambiguous. Trimming pared 5 bases from V and 6 bases from J, leaving 12 bases between. This CDR3 comprises 13 residues. Germline V gives CDR1 SNHLY, CDR2 FYNNEI. The CDR3 loop is CASSSAVGDTQYF. CDR3 DNA: TGTGCCAGCAGTTCCGCTGTTGGGGATACGCAGTATTTT. The full variable domain, rest sourced from reference TRBV2 and TRBJ2-3, is EPEVTQTPSHQVTQMGQEVILRCVPISNHLYFYWYRQILGQKVEFLVSFYNNEISEKSEIFDDQFSVERPDGSNFTLKIRSTKLEDSAMYFCASSSAVGDTQYFGPGTRLTVL.

This clonotype was observed a few times. The V and J genes are TRBV7-2 and TRBJ2-7, with D perhaps TRBD2 (6 bases). V dropped 11 bases and J dropped 0 bases, with 17 bases sitting between them. This CDR3 contains 14 residues. The germline V gene encodes CDR1 SGHTA and CDR2 FQGNSA. CDR3 amino acids: CASSGARTSYEQYF. The CDR3 DNA follows: TGTGCCTCCTCGGGAGCGCGCACCTCCTACGAGCAGTACTTC. Variable domain in full (rest from reference TRBV7-2 and TRBJ2-7): GAGVSQSPSNKVTEKGKDVELRCDPISGHTALYWYRQSLGQGLEFLIYFQGNSAPDKSGLPSDRFSAERTGGSVSTLTIQRTQQEDSAVYLCASSGARTSYEQYFGPGTRLTVT.

V is TRBV12-3 or TRBV12-4 and J is TRBJ2-3; 7 nucleotides match TRBD1. J gave up 3 bases and V 5 bases, and 8 bases lay outside the gene matches. CDR3 length equals 15 residues. CDR3 DNA: TGTGCCAGCAGTCCAACCACAGGGGAGACAGATACGCAGTATTTT. It specifies CASSPTTGETDTQYF.